The 12 T cell receptor beta chains in this list originate from one sample, sequenced in a study of blood T cell repertoires in COVID-19. The table came from immunoSEQ multiplex PCR; TCRdb's copy has only in-frame clones and leaves some out. The data show a few hundred thousand clones, 75% to 90% seen once. The sample taken for sequencing was peripheral blood. The receptors were gathered from a woman aged 60 to 75 with COVID-19, enrolled during active disease.

V and J are TRBV4-1 and TRBJ2-7; 7 bases are shared with TRBD1. Germline CDR1 MGHRA, CDR2 YSYEKL. Trimming removed 0 bases from V and 11 bases from J; junction bases left unmatched: 10. The CDR3 is made up of 14 amino acids. The CDR3 reads CASSQEARGRGKYF. The DNA of the CDR3 is TGCGCCAGCAGCCAAGAGGCCCGAGGCAGGGGGAAGTACTTC.

This clone was observed a few times. This CDR3 reads CASRKGVSPLHF. The CDR3 DNA reads as TGTGCCAGCAGAAAAGGGGTGTCACCCCTCCACTTT. V usage is TRBV13 and J usage is TRBJ1-6, with D perhaps matching TRBD1 (5 bases). The CDR3 runs 12 residues. Trimming removed 6 bases at V and 10 bases at J, with 10 bases between. The V gene's germline CDR1 is PRHDT and CDR2 FYEKMQ (reference sequence).

The gene calls are TRBV7-2 and TRBJ1-1, with 9 nucleotides matching TRBD1. CDR1 and CDR2 from the germline V gene are SGHTA and FQGNSA. V trimming: 5 bases; J trimming: 5 bases; junction bases outside the gene matches: 3. The CDR3 has 13 residues. The chain's CDR3 is CASSRQGETEAFF. DNA of the CDR3: TGTGCCAGCAGCAGACAGGGGGAAACTGAAGCTTTCTTT.

V and J are TRBV27 and TRBJ1-5; tentatively, D is TRBD1 (6 bases). CDR1 and CDR2 from the germline V gene are MNHEY and SMNVEV (reference sequence). V lost 5 bases and J 4 bases, leaving 12 bases between the germline ends. CDR3 size: 14 residues. The CDR3 nucleotides read TGTGCCAGCAGTCAAACAGGGCTGAATCAGCCCCAGCATTTT. It encodes CASSQTGLNQPQHF.

This chain joins TRBV9 and TRBJ1-1; 8 positions match TRBD1. The germline V gene has CDR1 SGDLS and CDR2 YYNGEE. J was trimmed by 5 bases and V by 5 bases; bases with no gene match: 8. This CDR3 region has 14 residues. The CDR3: CASSDYRGGTEAFF. The CDR3, as DNA: TGTGCCAGCAGTGATTACAGGGGGGGAACTGAAGCTTTCTTT.

V gene TRBV9 combines with J gene TRBJ1-6; perhaps TRBD1 as D (6 bases). Germline V gene sequence: CDR1 SGDLS, CDR2 YYNGEE. Between the trimmed V and J ends, which lost 1 base and 10 bases, there was a span of 18 bases. CDR3 length equals 16 residues. The CDR3 sequence: CASSVTALGASSPLHF. CDR3 bases: TGTGCCAGCAGCGTAACCGCCCTGGGGGCCTCATCACCCCTCCACTTT.

The genes are TRBV28 and TRBJ2-4, with D possibly being TRBD2 (6 bases). V was clipped by 3 bases and J by 1 base, with 16 bases between them. CDR3 length equals 17 residues. CDR1 and CDR2 from the germline V gene are MDHEN and SYDVKM. CDR3 protein: CASSFSGGGDAKNIQYF. CDR3 sequence (DNA): TGTGCCAGCAGTTTTAGCGGTGGCGGGGATGCCAAAAACATTCAGTACTTC.

V gene TRBV11-3 combines with J gene TRBJ1-1, with 8 bases that match TRBD1. In germline, CDR1 is SGHNT, CDR2 YENEEA. The V gene end was trimmed by 2 bases and the J gene end by 1 base; junction bases not matched to a gene: 9. CDR3 length: 17 amino acids. The DNA of the CDR3 is TGTGCCAGCAGCTTACCGGGACAGGCAAATTCGAACACTGAAGCTTTCTTT. Translation gives CASSLPGQANSNTEAFF. Full variable domain (missing parts from reference TRBV11-3 and TRBJ1-1): EAGVVQSPRYKIIEKKQPVAFWCNPISGHNTLYWYLQNLGQGPELLIRYENEEAVDDSQLPKDRFSAERLKGVDSTLKIQPAELGDSAVYLCASSLPGQANSNTEAFFGQGTRLTVV.

This chain links TRBV9 with TRBJ1-6, with TRBD1 identical over 9 bases. The CDR3 is 15 residues long. Germline loops: CDR1 SGDLS, CDR2 YYNGEE. Trimming took 5 bases from V and 9 from J; bases not matched to a gene: 9. The chain's CDR3 is CASSEPGQGVSPLHF. For the CDR3, the DNA is TGTGCCAGCAGTGAACCGGGACAGGGTGTTTCACCCCTCCACTTT.

V and J are TRBV5-8 and TRBJ1-5; unclear D gene. V lost 6 bases to trimming and J lost 0 bases, with 13 bases between them. The CDR3 is 15 amino acids. In germline, CDR1 is SGHTS, CDR2 YDEGEE. The CDR3 nucleotides read TGTGCCAGCACTCCTCGTAGCAGTAGCAATCAGCCCCAGCATTTT. Protein sequence: CASTPRSSSNQPQHF.

The chain has TRBV6-6 and TRBJ2-1; D perhaps matches TRBD1 (6 bases). Trimming cost V 5 bases and J 0 bases, with 17 bases left between them. Germline V gene lookup returns CDR1 MNHNY and CDR2 SVGAGI (reference sequence). The CDR3 sequence is 17 residues long. CDR3 sequence: CASSPPRTVSSYNEQFF. In DNA form, the CDR3 reads TGTGCCAGCAGTCCCCCCCGGACAGTAAGCTCCTACAATGAGCAGTTCTTC.

This clone was recorded a few times. V and J are TRBV4-1 and TRBJ2-2; TRBD1 might be the D (6 bases). V gave up 5 bases and J gave up 3 bases, with 13 bases separating them. Germline CDR1 is MGHRA and CDR2 is YSYEKL. The CDR3 runs to 15 residues. CDR3 DNA sequence: TGCGCCAGCAGCTCGGACAGTCGGGACACCGGGGAGCTGTTTTTT. This encodes CASSSDSRDTGELFF.